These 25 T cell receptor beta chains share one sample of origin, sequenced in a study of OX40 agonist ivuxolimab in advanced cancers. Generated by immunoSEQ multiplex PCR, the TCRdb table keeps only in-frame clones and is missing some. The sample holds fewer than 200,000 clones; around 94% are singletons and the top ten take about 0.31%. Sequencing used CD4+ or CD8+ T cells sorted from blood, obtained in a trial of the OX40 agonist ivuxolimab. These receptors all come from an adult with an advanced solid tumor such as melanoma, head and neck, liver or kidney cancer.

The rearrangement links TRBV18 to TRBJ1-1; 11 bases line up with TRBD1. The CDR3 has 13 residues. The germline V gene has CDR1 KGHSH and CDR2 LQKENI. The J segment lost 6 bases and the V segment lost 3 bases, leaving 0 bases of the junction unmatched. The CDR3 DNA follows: TGTGCCAGCTCACCGGGACAGGGGGCTGAAGCTTTCTTT. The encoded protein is CASSPGQGAEAFF. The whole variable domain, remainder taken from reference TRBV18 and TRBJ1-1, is NAGVMQNPRHLVRRRGQEARLRCSPMKGHSHVYWYRQLPEEGLKFMVYLQKENIIDESGMPKERFSAEFPKEGPSILRIQQVVRGDSAAYFCASSPGQGAEAFFGQGTRLTVV.

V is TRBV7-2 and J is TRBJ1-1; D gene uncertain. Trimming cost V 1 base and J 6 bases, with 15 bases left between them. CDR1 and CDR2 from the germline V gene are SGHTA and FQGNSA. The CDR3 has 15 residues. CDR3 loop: CASSLGTDRWAEAFF. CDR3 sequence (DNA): TGTGCCAGCAGCTTAGGGACGGATAGATGGGCTGAAGCTTTCTTT.

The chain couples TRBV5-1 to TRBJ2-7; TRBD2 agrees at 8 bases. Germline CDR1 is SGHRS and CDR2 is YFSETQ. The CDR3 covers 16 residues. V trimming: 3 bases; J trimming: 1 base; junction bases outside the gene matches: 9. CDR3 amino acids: CASSSRGSGVSYEQYF. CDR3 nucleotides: TGCGCCAGCAGCTCCCGGGGTAGCGGGGTGTCCTACGAGCAGTACTTC.

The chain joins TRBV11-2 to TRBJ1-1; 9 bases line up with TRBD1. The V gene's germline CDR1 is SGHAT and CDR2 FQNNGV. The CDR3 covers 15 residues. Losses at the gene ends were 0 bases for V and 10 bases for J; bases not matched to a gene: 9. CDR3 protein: CASSLDPGQGSLAFF. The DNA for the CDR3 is TGTGCCAGCAGCTTAGATCCCGGACAGGGGTCTTTAGCTTTCTTT. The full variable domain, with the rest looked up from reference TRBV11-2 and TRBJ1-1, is EAGVAQSPRYKIIEKRQSVAFWCNPISGHATLYWYQQILGQGPKLLIQFQNNGVVDDSQLPKDRFSAERLKGVDSTLKIQPAKLEDSAVYLCASSLDPGQGSLAFFGQGTRLTVV.

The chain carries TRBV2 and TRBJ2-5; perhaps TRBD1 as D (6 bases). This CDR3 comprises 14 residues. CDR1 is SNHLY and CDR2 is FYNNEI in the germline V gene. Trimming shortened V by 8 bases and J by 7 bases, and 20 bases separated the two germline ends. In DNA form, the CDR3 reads TGTGCCAGCGTCCTACAGGGTATTGAAGGGACCCAGTACTTC. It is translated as CASVLQGIEGTQYF.

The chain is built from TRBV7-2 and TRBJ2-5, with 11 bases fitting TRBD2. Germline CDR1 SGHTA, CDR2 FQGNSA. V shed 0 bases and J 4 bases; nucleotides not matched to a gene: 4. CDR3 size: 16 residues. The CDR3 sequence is CASSLATSGSGETQYF. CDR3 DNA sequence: TGTGCCAGCAGCTTAGCCACTAGCGGGAGTGGAGAGACCCAGTACTTC.

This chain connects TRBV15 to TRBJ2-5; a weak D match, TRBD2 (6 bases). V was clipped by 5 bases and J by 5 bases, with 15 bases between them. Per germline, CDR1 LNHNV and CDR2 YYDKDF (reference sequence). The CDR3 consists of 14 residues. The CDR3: CATSVDGGRETQYF. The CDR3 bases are TGTGCCACCAGCGTTGACGGGGGACGGGAGACCCAGTACTTC.

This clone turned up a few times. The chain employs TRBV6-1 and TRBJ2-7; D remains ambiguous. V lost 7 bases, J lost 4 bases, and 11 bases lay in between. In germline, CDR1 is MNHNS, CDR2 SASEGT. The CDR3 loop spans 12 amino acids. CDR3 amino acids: CASTQRRYEQYF. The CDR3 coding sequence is TGTGCCAGCACACAGAGAAGGTACGAGCAGTACTTC.

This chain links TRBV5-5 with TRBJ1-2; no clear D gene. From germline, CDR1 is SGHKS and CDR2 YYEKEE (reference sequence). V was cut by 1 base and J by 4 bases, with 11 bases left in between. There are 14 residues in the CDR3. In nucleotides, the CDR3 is TGTGCCAGCAGCTTGTTGGAATTTCGCTATGGCTACACCTTC. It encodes CASSLLEFRYGYTF.

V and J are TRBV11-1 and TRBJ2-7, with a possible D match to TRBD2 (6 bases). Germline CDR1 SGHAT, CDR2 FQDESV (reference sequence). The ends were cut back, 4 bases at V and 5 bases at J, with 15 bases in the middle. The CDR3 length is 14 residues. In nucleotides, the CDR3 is TGTGCCAGCAGCTCGGGACTGGGAGACCACGAGCAGTACTTC. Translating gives CASSSGLGDHEQYF.

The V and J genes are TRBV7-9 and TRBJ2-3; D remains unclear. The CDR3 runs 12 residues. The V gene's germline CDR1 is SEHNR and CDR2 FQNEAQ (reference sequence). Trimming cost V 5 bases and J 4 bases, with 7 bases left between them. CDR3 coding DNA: TGTGCCAGCAGCCCCCTCTCAGATACGCAGTATTTT. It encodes CASSPLSDTQYF.

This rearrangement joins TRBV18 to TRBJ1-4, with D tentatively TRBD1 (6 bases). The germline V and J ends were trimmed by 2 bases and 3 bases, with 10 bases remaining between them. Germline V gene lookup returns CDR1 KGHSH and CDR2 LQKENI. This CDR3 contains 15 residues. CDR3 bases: TGTGCCAGCTCACCAGTCAGGGGCGCTAATGAAAAACTGTTTTTT. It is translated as CASSPVRGANEKLFF.

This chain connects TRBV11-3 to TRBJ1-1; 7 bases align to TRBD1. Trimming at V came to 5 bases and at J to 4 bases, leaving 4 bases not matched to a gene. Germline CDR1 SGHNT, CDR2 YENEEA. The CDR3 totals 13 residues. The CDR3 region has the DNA TGTGCCAGCAGCCAACAGGGGTCCACTGAAGCTTTCTTT. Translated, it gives CASSQQGSTEAFF.

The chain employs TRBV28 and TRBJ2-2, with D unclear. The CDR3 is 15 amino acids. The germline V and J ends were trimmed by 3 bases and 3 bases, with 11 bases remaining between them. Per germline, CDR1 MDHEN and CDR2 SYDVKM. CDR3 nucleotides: TGTGCCAGCAGTTTGCATAGGCCCTACACCGGGGAGCTGTTTTTT. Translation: CASSLHRPYTGELFF.

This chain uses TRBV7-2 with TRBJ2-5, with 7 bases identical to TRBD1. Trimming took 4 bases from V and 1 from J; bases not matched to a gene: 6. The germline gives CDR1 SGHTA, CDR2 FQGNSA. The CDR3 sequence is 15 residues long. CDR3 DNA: TGTGCCAGCAGCTCAGCGACAGGGTTCCAAGAGACCCAGTACTTC. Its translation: CASSSATGFQETQYF.

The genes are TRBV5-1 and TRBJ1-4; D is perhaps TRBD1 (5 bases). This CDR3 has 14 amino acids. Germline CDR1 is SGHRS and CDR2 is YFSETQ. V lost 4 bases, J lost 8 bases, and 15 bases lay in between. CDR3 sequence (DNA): TGCGCCAGCAGCCGGGGGGGTAATCGGGAAAAACTGTTTTTT. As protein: CASSRGGNREKLFF. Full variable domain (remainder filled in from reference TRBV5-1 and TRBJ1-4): KAGVTQTPRYLIKTRGQQVTLSCSPISGHRSVSWYQQTPGQGLQFLFEYFSETQRNKGNFPGRFSGRQFSNSRSEMNVSTLELGDSALYLCASSRGGNREKLFFGSGTQLSVL.

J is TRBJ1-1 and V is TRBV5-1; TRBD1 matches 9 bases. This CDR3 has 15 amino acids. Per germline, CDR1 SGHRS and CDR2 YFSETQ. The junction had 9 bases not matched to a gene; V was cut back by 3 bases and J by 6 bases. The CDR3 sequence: CASSSGDRVTAEAFF. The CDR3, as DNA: TGCGCCAGCAGCTCGGGGGACAGGGTCACCGCTGAAGCTTTCTTT.

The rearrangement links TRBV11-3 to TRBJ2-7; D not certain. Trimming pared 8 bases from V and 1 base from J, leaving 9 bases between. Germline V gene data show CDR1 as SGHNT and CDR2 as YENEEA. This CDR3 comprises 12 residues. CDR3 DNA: TGTGCCAGCGGCCTTCATTCCTACGAGCAGTACTTC. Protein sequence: CASGLHSYEQYF. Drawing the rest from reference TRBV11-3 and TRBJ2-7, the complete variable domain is EAGVVQSPRYKIIEKKQPVAFWCNPISGHNTLYWYLQNLGQGPELLIRYENEEAVDDSQLPKDRFSAERLKGVDSTLKIQPAELGDSAVYLCASGLHSYEQYFGPGTRLTVT.

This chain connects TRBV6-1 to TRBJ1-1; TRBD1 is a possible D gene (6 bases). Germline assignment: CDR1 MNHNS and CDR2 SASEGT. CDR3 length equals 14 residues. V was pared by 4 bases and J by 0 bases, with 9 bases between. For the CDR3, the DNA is TGTGCCAGCAGTGGCGGGGGGCTGAACACTGAAGCTTTCTTT. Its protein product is CASSGGGLNTEAFF.

CDR3 coding DNA: TGTGCCAGCAGCTTTCTAAAGGGGTTGATTGAAAAACTGTTTTTT. Translated, it gives CASSFLKGLIEKLFF. The J gene is TRBJ1-4, the V gene TRBV11-1; the D gene is possibly TRBD1 (5 bases). Per the germline V gene, CDR1 is SGHAT and CDR2 is FQDESV (reference sequence). Trimming left V 3 bases short and J 7 bases short, with 15 bases between. The length of the CDR3 is 15 residues.

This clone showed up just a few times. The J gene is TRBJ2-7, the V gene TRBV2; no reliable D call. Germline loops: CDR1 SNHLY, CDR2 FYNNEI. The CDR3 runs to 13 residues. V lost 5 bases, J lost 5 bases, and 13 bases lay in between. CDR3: CASSPPPADEQYF. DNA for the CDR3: TGTGCCAGCAGTCCCCCCCCCGCGGACGAGCAGTACTTC.

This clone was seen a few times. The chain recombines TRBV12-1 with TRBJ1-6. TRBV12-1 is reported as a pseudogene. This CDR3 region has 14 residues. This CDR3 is CASSLRDINSPLHF. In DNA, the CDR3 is TGTGCCAGCAGCCTGCGGGACATTAATTCACCCCTCCACTTT.

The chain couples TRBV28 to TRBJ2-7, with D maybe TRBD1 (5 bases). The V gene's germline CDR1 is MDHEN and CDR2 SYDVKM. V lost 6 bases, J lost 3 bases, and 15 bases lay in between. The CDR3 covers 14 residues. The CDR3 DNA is TGTGCCAGCAGCATAAACGGGCAGGGCTACGAGCAGTACTTC. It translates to CASSINGQGYEQYF.

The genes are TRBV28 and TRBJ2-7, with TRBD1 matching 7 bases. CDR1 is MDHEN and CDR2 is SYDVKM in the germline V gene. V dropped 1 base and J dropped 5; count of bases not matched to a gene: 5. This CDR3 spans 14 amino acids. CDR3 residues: CASSLFGDRNEQYF. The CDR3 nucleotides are TGTGCCAGCAGTTTATTCGGGGACAGAAACGAGCAGTACTTC.

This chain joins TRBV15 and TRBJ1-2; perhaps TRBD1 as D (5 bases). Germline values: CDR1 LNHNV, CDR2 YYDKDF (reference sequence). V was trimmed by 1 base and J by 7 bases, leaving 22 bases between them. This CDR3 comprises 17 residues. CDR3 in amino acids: CATSRGVLRPGKGGYTF. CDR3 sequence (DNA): TGTGCCACCAGCAGAGGGGTTTTAAGGCCAGGGAAGGGTGGCTACACCTTC.